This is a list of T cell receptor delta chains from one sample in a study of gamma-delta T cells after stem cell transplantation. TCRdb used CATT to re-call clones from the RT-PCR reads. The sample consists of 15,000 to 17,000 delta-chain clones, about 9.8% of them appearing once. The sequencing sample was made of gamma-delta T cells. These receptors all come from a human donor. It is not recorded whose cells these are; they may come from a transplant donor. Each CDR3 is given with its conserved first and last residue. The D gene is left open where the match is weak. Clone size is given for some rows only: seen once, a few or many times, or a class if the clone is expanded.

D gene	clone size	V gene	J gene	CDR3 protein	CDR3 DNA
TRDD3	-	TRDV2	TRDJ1	CACDTWGGLGDKGKLIF	TGTGCCTGTGACACTTGGGGCGGTCTGGGGGATAAGGGTAAACTCATCTTT
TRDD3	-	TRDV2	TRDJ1	CACDTLGDEKKLIF	TGTGCCTGTGACACATTGGGGGACGAGAAGAAACTCATCTTT
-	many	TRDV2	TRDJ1	CACDLASQRSGGPTDKLIF	TGTGCCTGTGACCTTGCTTCCCAACGGAGTGGGGGTCCTACCGATAAACTCATCTTT
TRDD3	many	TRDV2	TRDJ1	CACDQLQDWGIEGDTDKLIF	TGTGCCTGTGACCAACTCCAGGACTGGGGGATAGAAGGGGACACCGATAAACTCATCTTT
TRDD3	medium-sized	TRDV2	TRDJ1	CACDPLMGDTRPDKLIF	TGTGCCTGTGACCCTCTGATGGGGGATACGCGCCCCGATAAACTCATCTTT
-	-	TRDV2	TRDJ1	CACDALRGDSTDKLIF	TGTGCCTGTGACGCTCTACGGGGGGACAGCACCGATAAACTCATCTTT
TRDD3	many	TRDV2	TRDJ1	CAYDREGDTPSYTDKLIF	TGTGCCTATGACAGAGAGGGGGATACGCCATCTTACACCGATAAACTCATCTTT
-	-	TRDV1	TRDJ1	CSAKYFCDPGELAPPDWCIQDKLIF	-
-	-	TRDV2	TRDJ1	CACDPLSSRVTYKLIF	TGTGCCTGTGACCCCCTTTCTAGTCGTGTCACCTATAAACTCATCTTT
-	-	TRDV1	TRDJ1	CAVASTTTEETLGTDKLIF	TGTGCTGTGGCTTCGACAACTACTGAGGAGACCCTGGGCACCGATAAACTCATCTTT
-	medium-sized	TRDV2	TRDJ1	CACESVQHHTDKLIF	TGTGCCTGTGAATCGGTCCAACACCACACCGATAAACTCATCTTT
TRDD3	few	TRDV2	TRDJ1	CAYDRSTADGDTTDKLIF	TGTGCCTATGACAGATCAACCGCCGACGGGGATACCACCGATAAACTCATCTTT
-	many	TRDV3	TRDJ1	CAFTMGNTTTDKLIF	TGTGCCTTTACAATGGGTAATACAACCACCGATAAACTCATCTTT
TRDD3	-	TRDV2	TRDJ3	CACDITGGSISSDTRQMFF	TGTGCCTGTGACATTACTGGGGGCTCGATCTCCTCGGACACCCGACAGATGTTTTTC
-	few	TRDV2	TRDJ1	CACDTVGTWVIRGIDNLIF	TGTGCCTGTGACACCGTGGGCACCTGGGTGATACGGGGCATCGATAACCTCATCTTT
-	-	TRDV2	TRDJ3	CACDTIRGLLDTWDIRQMFF	TGTGCCTGTGACACGATCCGGGGGCTACTTGATACCTGGGACATCCGCCAGATGTTTTTC
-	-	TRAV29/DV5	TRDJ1	CSVTPLVLGDVRYTDHRIF	TGTTCAGTAACCCCGCTCGTACTGGGTGATGTGCGGTACACCGATCACCGCATCTTT
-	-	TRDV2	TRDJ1	CACDTVSFPVVLTDRLNYKLIF	TGTGCCTGTGACACCGTTTCCTTCCCTGTGGTACTCACCGACCGCCTCAACTATAAACTCATCTTT
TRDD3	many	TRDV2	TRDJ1	CACDRLGDSGDKLIF	TGTGCCTGTGACCGACTGGGGGATTCCGGAGATAAACTCATCTTT
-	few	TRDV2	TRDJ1	CACDTVQSPNAYKLIF	TGTGCCTGTGACACCGTACAAAGCCCCAACGCCTATAAACTCATCTTT
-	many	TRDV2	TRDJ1	CACDLLGLAITYKLIF	TGTGCCTGTGACCTGTTGGGATTGGCGATCACCTATAAACTCATCTTT
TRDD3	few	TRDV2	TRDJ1	CACDTVSLGDTGDKLIF	TGTGCCTGTGACACCGTGTCGCTGGGGGATACTGGCGATAAACTCATCTTT
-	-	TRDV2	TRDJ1	CACDRRGMGGTSTYTDKLIF	TGTGCCTGTGACAGGAGGGGAATGGGGGGGACTTCGACGTACACCGATAAACTCATCTTT
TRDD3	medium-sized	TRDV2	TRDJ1	CACDTLGDLDKLIF	TGTGCCTGTGACACTCTGGGGGACCTCGATAAACTCATCTTT
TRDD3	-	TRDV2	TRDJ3	CACDTPAVGDTVDSWDTRQMFF	TGTGCCTGTGACACCCCTGCCGTGGGGGATACGGTGGACTCCTGGGATACCCGACAGATGTTTTTC
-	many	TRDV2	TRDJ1	CACDTLGDKLIF	TGTGCCTGTGACACTCTGGGGGATAAACTCATCTTT
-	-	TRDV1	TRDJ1	CALGDLTRRADKLIF	TGTGCTCTTGGGGACCTAACAAGGAGGGCCGATAAACTCATCTTT
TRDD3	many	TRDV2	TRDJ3	CACDTPDGGSSSCDTRQMFF	TGTGCCTGTGACACTCCCGATGGGGGATCCTCCTCCTGTGACACCCGCCAGATGTTTTTC